This T cell receptor (beta chain) was recorded in a study of control samples from healthy donors and cancer patients. Using immunoSEQ multiplex PCR, the repertoire was profiled, and TCRdb retains in-frame clones only, with some absent. The table has roughly 58,000 clones, around 87% seen once. CDR1 and CDR2 from the germline V gene are MNHEY and SVGAGI. V shed 6 bases and J shed 0 bases, with 9 bases lying between them. This CDR3 is 13 amino acids long. Sequencing was carried out using PBMCs. The sequence was collected from a woman aged 55-70 years with lung cancer. The chain is built from TRBV6-5 and TRBJ2-7; D is perhaps TRBD1 (5 bases). The CDR3: CASSQGSSYEQYF. Written as DNA, the CDR3 is TGTGCCAGCAGCCAGGGTAGCTCCTACGAGCAGTACTTC.